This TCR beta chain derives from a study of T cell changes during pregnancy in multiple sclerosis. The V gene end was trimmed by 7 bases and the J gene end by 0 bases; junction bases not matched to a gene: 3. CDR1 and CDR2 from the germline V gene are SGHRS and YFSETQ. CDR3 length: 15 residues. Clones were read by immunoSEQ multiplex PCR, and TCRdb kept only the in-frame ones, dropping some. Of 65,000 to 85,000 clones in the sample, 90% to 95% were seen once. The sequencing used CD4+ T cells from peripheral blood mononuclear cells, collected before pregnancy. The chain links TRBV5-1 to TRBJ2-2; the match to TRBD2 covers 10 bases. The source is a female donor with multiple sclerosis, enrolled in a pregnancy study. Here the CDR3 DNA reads TGCGCCAGCCATAGCGGGAGGACGAACACCGGGGAGCTGTTTTTT. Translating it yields CASHSGRTNTGELFF.